These 9 T cell receptor beta chains were sequenced from one sample in a study of early T cells in non-severe SARS-CoV-2 infection. TCRdb reprocessed the 5' RACE reads via MiXCR and lists one record per CDR3 protein. This table holds about 120,000 distinct CDR3 sequences, roughly 12% found once. Sequencing used whole blood, obtained at baseline. These receptor sequences come from an adult who was a healthcare worker with PCR-confirmed SARS-CoV-2 infection or an uninfected control (not recorded which).

This clonotype was detected a few times. The CDR3 DNA reads TGCAGTGCCAGAACGGGTTTGGCCGGGGAGCTGTTTTTT. Its protein product is CSARTGLAGELFF. V is TRBV20-1 and J is TRBJ2-2, with D hard to call. This CDR3 region has 13 residues. V was trimmed by 6 bases and J by 6 bases, leaving 14 bases between them. The V gene's germline CDR1 is DFQATT and CDR2 SNEGSKA (reference sequence).

V is TRBV7-6 and J is TRBJ2-3; 9 bases are shared with TRBD2. The CDR3 length is 15 residues. Germline values: CDR1 SGHVS, CDR2 FNYEAQ. With V trimmed by 2 bases and J by 4 bases, 4 bases remained unmatched. In DNA form, the CDR3 reads TGTGCCAGCAGCTTATCGGCGGGAGGGCCAGATACGCAGTATTTT. Translated, it gives CASSLSAGGPDTQYF.

The table lists this clonotype with a few counts. The chain uses TRBV11-1 and TRBJ2-2, with 9 bases fitting TRBD2. The CDR3 runs 17 residues. Germline CDR1 reads SGHAT; CDR2 reads FQDESV (reference sequence). V was pared by 2 bases and J by 1 base, with 5 bases of the junction left unmatched. Here the CDR3 reads CASSLRLAGLNTGELFF. The CDR3 DNA sequence: TGTGCCAGCAGCTTAAGGCTAGCGGGGCTGAACACCGGGGAGCTGTTTTTT.

This clonotype was picked up a small number of times. The chain recombines TRBV28 with TRBJ2-7, with TRBD2 matching over 7 bases. V was clipped by 3 bases and J by 6 bases; unmatched bases: 5. This CDR3 contains 13 residues. Germline CDR1 MDHEN, CDR2 SYDVKM. The CDR3 region is CASSLAGVVEQYF. The DNA for the CDR3 is TGTGCCAGCAGTTTGGCGGGAGTGGTCGAGCAGTACTTC. Looking up the rest from reference TRBV28 and TRBJ2-7 gives the full variable domain: DVKVTQSSRYLVKRTGEKVFLECVQDMDHENMFWYRQDPGLGLRLIYFSYDVKMKEKGDIPEGYSVSREKKERFSLILESASTNQTSMYLCASSLAGVVEQYFGPGTRLTVT.

The V call is TRBV5-1, the J call TRBJ1-1; 7 bases are a match to TRBD1. This CDR3 comprises 15 residues. The V segment lost 0 bases and the J segment 7 bases; nucleotides outside the gene matches: 9. The germline V gene encodes CDR1 SGHRS and CDR2 YFSETQ. In nucleotides, the CDR3 is TGCGCCAGCAGCTTGGCCCCACAGGGGAGTGATGAAGCTTTCTTT. Protein: CASSLAPQGSDEAFF. Full variable domain (missing parts from reference TRBV5-1 and TRBJ1-1): KAGVTQTPRYLIKTRGQQVTLSCSPISGHRSVSWYQQTPGQGLQFLFEYFSETQRNKGNFPGRFSGRQFSNSRSEMNVSTLELGDSALYLCASSLAPQGSDEAFFGQGTRLTVV.

The table lists this clonotype with many counts. The chain uses TRBV6-6 and TRBJ2-3; 8 nucleotides match TRBD1. CDR3 size: 14 residues. Germline trimming cut 4 bases from V and 5 bases from J; bases unmatched to any gene: 5. Germline loops: CDR1 MNHNY, CDR2 SVGAGI (reference sequence). CDR3 region: CASSSRTGRDTQYF. The CDR3 bases are TGTGCCAGCAGTTCCAGGACAGGGCGAGATACGCAGTATTTT.

This clonotype appeared a few times. The chain joins TRBV6-6 to TRBJ2-1, with 12 bases identical to TRBD2. The germline CDR1 and CDR2 sequences are MNHNY and SVGAGI (reference sequence). The V and J ends lost 7 bases and 15 bases, in that order; junction bases with no gene match: 4. The CDR3 loop spans 11 amino acids. The CDR3 DNA is TGTGCCAGCAAGACTAGCGGGAGTTTGTTCTTC. Its translation is CASKTSGSLFF.

This clonotype was picked up many times. This chain joins TRBV6-1 and TRBJ1-5; 7 nucleotides line up with TRBD1. There are 14 residues in the CDR3. Germline CDR1 is MNHNS and CDR2 is SASEGT. The trim removed 4 bases at V and 2 bases at J, leaving 2 bases unmatched. CDR3 loop: CASSAGTGNQPQHF. The DNA of the CDR3 is TGTGCCAGCAGTGCCGGGACAGGCAATCAGCCCCAGCATTTT.

This clonotype appeared a few times. The chain has TRBV5-1 and TRBJ1-2, with a tentative D call TRBD1 (6 bases). The CDR3 has 14 amino acids. CDR1 and CDR2 (germline): SGHRS, YFSETQ. Trimming shortened V by 3 bases and J by 7 bases, and 16 bases separated the two germline ends. The CDR3 bases are TGCGCCAGCAGCTCGGACAGCGTATCGATTGGCTACACCTTC. Amino acids: CASSSDSVSIGYTF.